This T cell receptor (beta chain) derives from a study of blood T cell repertoires in COVID-19 (dated by TCRdb to the early 2020s). Turning to the overall study: Samples from collaborators originated in the United States, Italy and Spain and spanned both the acute and convalescent phases of COVID-19. The material from the prospective study consisted of cDNA or gDNA derived from T cells, B-cell-depleted T cells, or PBMCs. Subjects who had been exposed to COVID-19, were actively infected with it, or had recovered from it provided the deeply sampled blood TCRbeta repertoires that made up the dataset. The repertoires were released in a freely available public database meant as a resource for research on the immune response to SARS-CoV-2. The samples were drawn from the first 160 participants of the ongoing ImmuneRACE study and from 1,254 subjects provided by 6 global collaborators. A de-identified subject ID, COVID-19 status, age in years and sex were almost always included in the sample metadata. HLA class I and class II types, where available, came from metadata supplied by the sample provider rather than from assay-based typing. Summary of the overall study and its limitations: How much clinical and demographic metadata was included differed by source and by participant, and the metadata was provided uncurated.

TCRbeta CDR3 regions were amplified from genomic DNA using the immunoSEQ Assay, a bias-controlled multiplex PCR. The authors processed their data as follows. Nucleated cell counts per sample were estimated from amplification of reference gene primers within the assay. To quantify the absolute abundance of each unique TCRbeta CDR3 rearrangement, sequence reads were collapsed and filtered. For each sample, productive Simpson clonality was calculated as the square root of Simpson's diversity index over productive rearrangements. In its TCRdb copy, this immuneACCESS table keeps in-frame sequences only and misses some clones. Where compared with another copy, unresolved V genes explain less than half of these, and the others have no known cause. V and J calls and clone size follow that table, whereas D and trimming were derived from the DNA. This sample gives 50,000 to 55,000 clones in total; approximately 84% of them show up just once. The ten top clones hold more than 13% of the sample.

Collaborating institutions collected whole blood in K2EDTA tubes following their own protocols. For TCRbeta analysis, collaborators shipped samples in one of three forms: frozen whole blood, isolated PBMCs, or DNA extracted from either of those sample types. As concerns this clone: This receptor's antigen is unknown. No qualities accompany the bases; no much larger clone lies one base away.

The sample taken for sequencing was peripheral blood. This TCR was recovered from a human donor in a cohort sampled during active COVID-19.

The DNA is as follows: TGTGCCAGCAGTCCTAGCGGGGATCCCCAAGAGACCCAGTACTTC. Its product reads: CASSPSGDPQETQYF. The chain was built from TRBV27 and TRBJ2-5; 9 central nucleotides agree with TRBD2. The CDR3 covers 15 residues, taking in both the cysteine and the phenylalanine. Only the CDR3 part of the read is kept: 45 bases, read in frame from the first base. The V end gives up 5 bases and the J end 1 base, leaving 5 bases in the junction not matched to a gene. CDR1 MNHEY and CDR2 SMNVEV were looked up in the germline V gene (reference sequence).